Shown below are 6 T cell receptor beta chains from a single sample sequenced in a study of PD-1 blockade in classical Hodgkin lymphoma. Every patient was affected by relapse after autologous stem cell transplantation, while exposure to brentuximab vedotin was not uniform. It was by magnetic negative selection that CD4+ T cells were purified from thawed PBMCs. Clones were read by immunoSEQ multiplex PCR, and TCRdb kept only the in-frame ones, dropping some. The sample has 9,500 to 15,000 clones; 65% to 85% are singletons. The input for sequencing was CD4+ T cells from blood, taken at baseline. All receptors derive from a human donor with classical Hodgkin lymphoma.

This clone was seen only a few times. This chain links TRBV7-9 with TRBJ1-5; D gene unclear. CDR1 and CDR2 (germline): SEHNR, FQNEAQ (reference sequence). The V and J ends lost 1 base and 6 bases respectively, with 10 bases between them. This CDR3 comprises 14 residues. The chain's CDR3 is CASSLGSGFQPQHF. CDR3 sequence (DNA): TGTGCCAGCAGCTTAGGATCAGGCTTTCAGCCCCAGCATTTT.

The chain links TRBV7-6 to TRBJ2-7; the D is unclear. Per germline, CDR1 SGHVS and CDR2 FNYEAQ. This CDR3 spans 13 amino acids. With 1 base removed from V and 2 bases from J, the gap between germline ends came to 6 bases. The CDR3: CASSLGRTYEQYF. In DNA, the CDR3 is TGTGCCAGCAGCTTAGGACGGACCTACGAGCAGTACTTC. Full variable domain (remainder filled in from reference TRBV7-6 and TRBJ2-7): GAGVSQSPRYKVTKRGQDVALRCDPISGHVSLYWYRQALGQGPEFLTYFNYEAQQDKSGLPNDRFSAERPEGSISTLTIQRTEQRDSAMYRCASSLGRTYEQYFGPGTRLTVT.

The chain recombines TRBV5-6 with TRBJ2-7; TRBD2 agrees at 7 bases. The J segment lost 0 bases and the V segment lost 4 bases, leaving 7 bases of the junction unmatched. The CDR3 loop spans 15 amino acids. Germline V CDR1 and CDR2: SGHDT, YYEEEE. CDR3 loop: CASSPGLVSSYEQYF. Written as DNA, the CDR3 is TGTGCCAGCAGCCCTGGACTAGTCAGCTCCTACGAGCAGTACTTC. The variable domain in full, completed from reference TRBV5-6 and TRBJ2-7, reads DAGVTQSPTHLIKTRGQQVTLRCSPKSGHDTVSWYQQALGQGPQFIFQYYEEEERQRGNFPDRFSGHQFPNYSSELNVNALLLGDSALYLCASSPGLVSSYEQYFGPGTRLTVT.

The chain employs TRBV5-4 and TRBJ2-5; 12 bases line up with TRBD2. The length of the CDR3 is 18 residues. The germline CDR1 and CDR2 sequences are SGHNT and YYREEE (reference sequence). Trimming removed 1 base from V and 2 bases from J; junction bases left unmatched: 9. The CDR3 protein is CASSLWASGGAAQETQYF. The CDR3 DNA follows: TGTGCCAGCAGCTTGTGGGCTAGCGGGGGGGCCGCACAAGAGACCCAGTACTTC.

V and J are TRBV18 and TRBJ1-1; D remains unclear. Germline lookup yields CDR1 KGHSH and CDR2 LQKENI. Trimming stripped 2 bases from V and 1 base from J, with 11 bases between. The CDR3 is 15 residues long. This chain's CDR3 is CASSPMGSGNTEAFF. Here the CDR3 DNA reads TGTGCCAGCTCACCAATGGGGTCGGGGAACACTGAAGCTTTCTTT.

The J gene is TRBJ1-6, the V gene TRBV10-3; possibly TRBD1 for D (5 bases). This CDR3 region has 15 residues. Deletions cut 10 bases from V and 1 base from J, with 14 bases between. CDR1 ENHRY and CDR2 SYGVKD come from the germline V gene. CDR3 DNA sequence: TGTGCCACCCAAACAGACAGTTCCTATAATTCACCCCTCCACTTT. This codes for CATQTDSSYNSPLHF.